The source of this T cell receptor (beta chain) is a study of blood T cell repertoires in COVID-19. Turning to the study itself: Acute and convalescent COVID-19 specimens originated in the United States, Italy and Spain.

Original handling: Amplification of reference gene primers was used by the study to estimate nucleated cell counts. Clones were sequenced by immunoSEQ multiplex PCR, and TCRdb holds only the in-frame ones, with some missing. The DNA gave D and trimming, while V, J and clone size come from that table. Here the sample spans approximately 96,000 clones, around nine tenths being singletons. The V and J ends lost 2 bases and 7 bases respectively, with 11 bases between them. The germline V gene encodes CDR1 MNHEY and CDR2 SMNVEV (reference sequence). The CDR3 is 13 residues long. The sequenced sample consisted of peripheral blood. The gene calls are TRBV27 and TRBJ1-2, with a weak D call TRBD1 (6 bases). This clonotype originated in a woman older than 75 with acute or convalescent COVID-19. CDR3 DNA: TGTGCCAGCAGTTTAACAGGGTCAATTGGCTACACCTTC. It is translated as CASSLTGSIGYTF.